Each of the 21 T cell receptor beta chains below was sequenced from the same sample in a study of blood T cell repertoires in COVID-19. Assay used: immunoSEQ multiplex PCR; TCRdb lists only in-frame clones, some missing. The sample lists about 260,000 clones; 85% to 90% were seen once. The specimen was PBMCs or T cells enriched from blood (not recorded which). The receptors come from a man in his fifties or sixties who had been exposed to COVID-19.

The chain joins TRBV4-1 to TRBJ1-1; weak D call: TRBD1 (5 bases). Trimming took 4 bases from V and 2 from J, leaving 11 bases between them. Germline loops: CDR1 MGHRA, CDR2 YSYEKL. This CDR3 has 14 residues. The CDR3 DNA reads TGCGCCAGCAGCCGCACGACAGTAAACACTGAAGCTTTCTTT. This sequence encodes CASSRTTVNTEAFF.

This chain connects TRBV27 to TRBJ2-4, with TRBD1 matching over 8 bases. The junction had 2 bases not matched to a gene; V was cut back by 2 bases and J by 8 bases. CDR3 length: 13 residues. Germline V gene data show CDR1 as MNHEY and CDR2 as SMNVEV (reference sequence). The CDR3 sequence: CASSLQGADIQYF. CDR3 DNA sequence: TGTGCCAGCAGTTTACAGGGGGCGGACATTCAGTACTTC.

The chain couples TRBV7-9 to TRBJ1-2; D is perhaps TRBD1 (6 bases). Deletions cut 5 bases from V and 7 bases from J, with 17 bases between. The CDR3 totals 14 residues. CDR1 and CDR2 (germline): SEHNR, FQNEAQ (reference sequence). CDR3 coding DNA: TGTGCCAGCAGCCTCAGGGGAGAAGCGTTTGGCTACACCTTC. Its translation is CASSLRGEAFGYTF.

V and J are TRBV5-1 and TRBJ1-2; TRBD1 aligns across 9 bases. This CDR3 is built from 13 residues. Unmatched junction bases numbered 1, after V lost 1 base and J lost 6 bases. Looked up from germline, CDR1 is SGHRS and CDR2 is YFSETQ. The CDR3 DNA sequence: TGCGCCAGCAGCTTGACAGGGGGCAATGGCTACACCTTC. Amino acid sequence: CASSLTGGNGYTF.

The chain couples TRBV5-1 to TRBJ2-1, with 10 positions matching TRBD2. Germline CDR1 and CDR2: SGHRS and YFSETQ. The ends lost 0 bases at V and 4 bases at J; junction bases unmatched: 7. This CDR3 region has 17 residues. The CDR3 sequence: CASSLGTSGRVYNEQFF. The CDR3 DNA is TGCGCCAGCAGCTTGGGGACAAGCGGGAGGGTATACAATGAGCAGTTCTTC. Full variable domain (remainder filled in from reference TRBV5-1 and TRBJ2-1): KAGVTQTPRYLIKTRGQQVTLSCSPISGHRSVSWYQQTPGQGLQFLFEYFSETQRNKGNFPGRFSGRQFSNSRSEMNVSTLELGDSALYLCASSLGTSGRVYNEQFFGPGTRLTVL.

This rearrangement joins TRBV24-1 to TRBJ2-2; weak D call: TRBD1 (7 bases). V lost 7 bases to trimming and J lost 3 bases, with 17 bases between them. The CDR3 contains 16 residues. CDR1 and CDR2 from the germline V gene are KGHDR and SFDVKD. The CDR3 nucleotides are TGTGCCACCAGGGGGGGACAGTTTGGGGACACCGGGGAGCTGTTTTTT. Amino acids: CATRGGQFGDTGELFF.

V usage is TRBV5-1 and J usage is TRBJ2-3; D gene unclear. In germline, CDR1 is SGHRS, CDR2 YFSETQ. V was shortened by 2 bases and J by 11 bases, with 12 bases between the two germline ends. This CDR3 has 12 amino acids. CDR3 nucleotides: TGCGCCAGCAGCTTACCGAGAGAGGAGCAGTATTTT. Its translation is CASSLPREEQYF.

The chain combines TRBV7-2 with TRBJ1-4, with D tentatively TRBD1 (5 bases). The CDR3 is 15 amino acids. CDR1 and CDR2 from the germline V gene are SGHTA and FQGNSA. Trimming took 4 bases from V and 5 from J, leaving 14 bases between them. Written as DNA, the CDR3 is TGTGCCAGCAGCTCCAGGGACGGGGGAAATGAAAAACTGTTTTTT. This translates into CASSSRDGGNEKLFF.

This clone was counted once. The V and J genes are TRBV5-1 and TRBJ1-2; D is perhaps TRBD1 (6 bases). The V and J ends lost 0 bases and 5 bases respectively, with 11 bases between them. Germline CDR1 SGHRS, CDR2 YFSETQ. The CDR3 spans 14 residues. CDR3 in DNA: TGCGCCAGCAGCTTGGACAGGGCTGCATATGGCTACACCTTC. Protein: CASSLDRAAYGYTF. The variable domain in full, with the rest retrieved from reference TRBV5-1 and TRBJ1-2, is KAGVTQTPRYLIKTRGQQVTLSCSPISGHRSVSWYQQTPGQGLQFLFEYFSETQRNKGNFPGRFSGRQFSNSRSEMNVSTLELGDSALYLCASSLDRAAYGYTFGSGTRLTVV.

The chain combines TRBV3-1 (or the pseudogene TRBV3-2) with TRBJ1-2; TRBD1 might be the D (5 bases). The CDR3 has 15 amino acids. V shed 2 bases and J shed 2 bases, with 12 bases lying between them. Germline-derived CDR1 and CDR2 are LGHDT and YNNKEL (reference sequence). This CDR3 is CASSQMMSGNYGYTF. The CDR3, as DNA: TGTGCCAGCAGCCAAATGATGTCAGGGAACTATGGCTACACCTTC.

This chain links TRBV2 with TRBJ2-7, with D unresolved. Deletions cut 7 bases from V and 6 bases from J, with 19 bases between. The CDR3 runs to 14 residues. CDR1 and CDR2 (germline): SNHLY, FYNNEI. CDR3 in amino acids: CASTRFGRSGEQYV. DNA for the CDR3: TGTGCCAGCACCAGGTTCGGAAGAAGTGGCGAGCAGTACGTC.

This chain joins TRBV10-1 and TRBJ1-3; 9 bases match TRBD1. The CDR3 covers 14 residues. V lost 3 bases, J lost 4 bases, and 1 base stayed unmatched. The germline gives CDR1 WNHNN, CDR2 SYGVQD (reference sequence). The CDR3 protein is CASSDGTGGNTIYF. CDR3 DNA: TGCGCCAGCAGTGACGGGACAGGGGGAAACACCATATATTTT.

The chain recombines TRBV2 with TRBJ1-6; 9 bases align to TRBD1. CDR1 and CDR2 (germline): SNHLY, FYNNEI. The CDR3 contains 16 residues. J was trimmed by 0 bases and V by 6 bases; bases with no gene match: 3. The CDR3 DNA sequence: TGTGCCAGCAGGGGACAGGGCAGCTCCTATAATTCACCCCTCCACTTT. It specifies CASRGQGSSYNSPLHF.

The V call is TRBV5-1, the J call TRBJ2-3; D possibly corresponds to TRBD1 (6 bases). The CDR3 is made up of 14 amino acids. Deletions cut 4 bases from V and 6 bases from J, with 15 bases between. The V gene's germline CDR1 is SGHRS and CDR2 YFSETQ. CDR3 sequence reads: CASSDPTGSDTQYF. CDR3 coding DNA: TGCGCCAGCAGCGACCCGACAGGAAGCGATACGCAGTATTTT.

The chain is built from TRBV29-1 and TRBJ1-6, with TRBD1 as a possible D gene (5 bases). Germline lookup yields CDR1 SQVTM and CDR2 ANQGSEA. This CDR3 has 13 amino acids. Trimming removed 0 bases from V and 10 bases from J, with 10 bases in between. CDR3 bases: TGCAGCGTTGAAGAAGGAGGGGACTCACCCCTCCACTTT. Translation gives CSVEEGGDSPLHF.

J is TRBJ1-5 and V is TRBV19, with D possibly being TRBD1 (5 bases). This CDR3 contains 15 residues. Deletions cut 5 bases from V and 5 bases from J, with 16 bases between. Germline loops: CDR1 LNHDA, CDR2 SQIVND (reference sequence). In DNA form, the CDR3 reads TGTGCCAGTAGTGAATGGTCACAAGGGGATCAGCCCCAGCATTTT. Protein: CASSEWSQGDQPQHF.

The chain carries TRBV7-3 and TRBJ2-1, with TRBD2 matching 9 bases. The J segment lost 4 bases and the V segment lost 2 bases, leaving 6 bases of the junction unmatched. This CDR3 contains 16 residues. In germline, CDR1 is SGHTA, CDR2 FQGTGA. CDR3 nucleotide sequence: TGTGCCAGCAGCTTATTGGCGGGAGGGGTTTACAATGAGCAGTTCTTC. It specifies CASSLLAGGVYNEQFF.

This chain uses TRBV28 with TRBJ2-1; D may be TRBD1 (5 bases). Germline V CDR1 and CDR2: MDHEN, SYDVKM. The CDR3 is 12 residues long. V lost 6 bases, J lost 6 bases, and 9 bases lay in between. For the CDR3, the DNA is TGTGCCAGCAGCCAGGACACCAATGAGCAGTTCTTC. It is translated as CASSQDTNEQFF.

The chain links TRBV2 to TRBJ2-3, with 7 positions matching TRBD2. This CDR3 region has 17 residues. V shed 2 bases and J 1 base; nucleotides not matched to a gene: 9. The germline V gene encodes CDR1 SNHLY and CDR2 FYNNEI. The CDR3, as DNA: TGTGCCAGCAGTGAAATATACGGCGGGGGACGCACAGATACGCAGTATTTT. It yields the protein CASSEIYGGGRTDTQYF.

V is TRBV7-6 and J is TRBJ2-5, with TRBD2 identical over 16 bases. This CDR3 has 17 residues. Unmatched junction bases numbered 3, after V lost 5 bases and J lost 0 bases. Per the germline V gene, CDR1 is SGHVS and CDR2 is FNYEAQ. The CDR3 region has the DNA TGTGCCAGCAGCGGGACTAGCGGGGGGGAGTACCAAGAGACCCAGTACTTC. Translating gives CASSGTSGGEYQETQYF.

The chain joins TRBV5-1 to TRBJ2-1; unclear D gene. The V end lost 1 base, the J end lost 4 bases, and 6 bases lay between the germline ends. The V gene's germline CDR1 is SGHRS and CDR2 YFSETQ. The CDR3 runs 13 residues. The CDR3 loop is CASSLQDYNEQFF. The CDR3 coding sequence is TGCGCCAGCAGCTTGCAGGATTACAATGAGCAGTTCTTC.